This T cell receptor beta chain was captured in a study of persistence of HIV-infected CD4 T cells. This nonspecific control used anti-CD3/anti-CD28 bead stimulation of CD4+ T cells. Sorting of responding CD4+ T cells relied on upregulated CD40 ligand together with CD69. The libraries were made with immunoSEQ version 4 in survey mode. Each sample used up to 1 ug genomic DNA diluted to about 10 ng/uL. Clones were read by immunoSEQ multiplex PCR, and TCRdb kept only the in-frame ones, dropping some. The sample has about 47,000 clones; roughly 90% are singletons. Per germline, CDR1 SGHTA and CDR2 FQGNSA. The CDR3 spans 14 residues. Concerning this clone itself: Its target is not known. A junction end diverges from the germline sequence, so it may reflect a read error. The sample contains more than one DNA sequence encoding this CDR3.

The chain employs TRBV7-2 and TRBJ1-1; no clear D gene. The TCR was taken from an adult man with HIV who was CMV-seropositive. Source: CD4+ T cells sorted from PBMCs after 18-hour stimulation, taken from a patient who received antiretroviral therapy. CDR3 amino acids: CASSPGLLNTEAFF. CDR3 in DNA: TGTGCCAGCAGCCCCGGGCTACTGAACACTGAAGCCTTCTTT.